The source of this T cell receptor (beta chain) is a study of blood T cell repertoires in COVID-19. The overall study: T cells, B-cell-depleted T cells, or PBMCs supplied cDNA or gDNA.

In the original analysis: Estimation of nucleated cell counts relied on the amplification of reference gene primers. Produced via immunoSEQ multiplex PCR; TCRdb's table is partial and in-frame only. V and J calls plus clone size are reproduced from that table; the DNA served to infer D and trimming. The sample holds a few hundred thousand clones, about 84% seen once. CDR3 length: 13 residues. CDR1 is KGHSH, CDR2 LQKENI, per germline. V lost 4 bases and J lost 3, with 10 bases in between. Sequenced: PBMCs or T cells enriched from blood (not recorded which). The sequence was obtained from a woman in her thirties or forties with acute COVID-19. J is TRBJ2-7 and V is TRBV18; D is undetermined. Here the CDR3 DNA reads TGTGCCAGCTCACAAACAGAGAGCTACGAGCAGTACTTC. Protein product: CASSQTESYEQYF.